This T cell receptor beta chain was captured by sequencing in a study of T cells in tumors after PD-1 blockade. Study as a whole: No patient had prior checkpoint blockade, systemic immunosuppression, or radiotherapy within 4 weeks.

Template: tumor biopsy or peripheral blood genomic DNA, 616-6,004 ng per sample. The CDR3 runs 17 residues. Trimming removed 2 bases at V and 1 base at J, with 16 bases between. Germline CDR1 and CDR2: SGHTA and FQGNSA. Some clones are missing from TCRdb's copy, which holds only in-frame ones; the method was immunoSEQ multiplex PCR. Seen here are about 35,000 clones, around 78% observed once, and the top ten hold about 36%. This TCR came from a human donor with basal cell carcinoma. The specimen comprised PBMCs, sampled before anti-PD-1 treatment. The chain has TRBV7-2 and TRBJ2-3; a possible D gene is TRBD1 (6 bases). CDR3: CASSLQGRGSGTDTQYF. In DNA form, the CDR3 reads TGTGCCAGCAGCTTACAGGGCAGGGGCAGTGGCACAGATACGCAGTATTTT. Full variable domain (missing parts from reference TRBV7-2 and TRBJ2-3): GAGVSQSPSNKVTEKGKDVELRCDPISGHTALYWYRQSLGQGLEFLIYFQGNSAPDKSGLPSDRFSAERTGGSVSTLTIQRTQQEDSAVYLCASSLQGRGSGTDTQYFGPGTRLTVL.